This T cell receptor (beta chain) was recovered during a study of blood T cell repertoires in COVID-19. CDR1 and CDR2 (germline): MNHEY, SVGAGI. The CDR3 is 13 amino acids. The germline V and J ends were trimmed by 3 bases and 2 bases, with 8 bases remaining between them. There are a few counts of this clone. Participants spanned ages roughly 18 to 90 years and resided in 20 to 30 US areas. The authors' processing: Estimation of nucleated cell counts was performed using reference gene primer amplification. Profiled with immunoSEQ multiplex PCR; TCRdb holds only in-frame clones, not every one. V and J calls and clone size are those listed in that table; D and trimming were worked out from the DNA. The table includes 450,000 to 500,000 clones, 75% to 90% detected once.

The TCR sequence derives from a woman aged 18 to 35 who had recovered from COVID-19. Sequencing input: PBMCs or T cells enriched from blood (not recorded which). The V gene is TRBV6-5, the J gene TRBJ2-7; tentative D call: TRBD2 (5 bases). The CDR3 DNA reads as TGTGCCAGCAGTTATCCGGGAACCTACGAGCAGTACTTC. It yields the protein CASSYPGTYEQYF.